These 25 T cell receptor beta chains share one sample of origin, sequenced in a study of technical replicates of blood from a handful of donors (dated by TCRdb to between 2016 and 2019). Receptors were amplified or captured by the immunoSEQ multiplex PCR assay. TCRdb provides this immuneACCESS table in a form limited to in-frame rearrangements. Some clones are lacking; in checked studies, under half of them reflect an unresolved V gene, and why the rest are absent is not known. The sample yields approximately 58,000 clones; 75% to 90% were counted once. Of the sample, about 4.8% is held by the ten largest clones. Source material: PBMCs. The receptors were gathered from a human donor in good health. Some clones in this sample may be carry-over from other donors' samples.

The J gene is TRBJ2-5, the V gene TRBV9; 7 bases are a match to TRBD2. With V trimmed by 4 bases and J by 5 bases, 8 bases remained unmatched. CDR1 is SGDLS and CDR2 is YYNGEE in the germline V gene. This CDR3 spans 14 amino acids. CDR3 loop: CASSPRGGRETQYF. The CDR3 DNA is TGTGCCAGCAGCCCGCGGGGAGGGAGGGAGACCCAGTACTTC.

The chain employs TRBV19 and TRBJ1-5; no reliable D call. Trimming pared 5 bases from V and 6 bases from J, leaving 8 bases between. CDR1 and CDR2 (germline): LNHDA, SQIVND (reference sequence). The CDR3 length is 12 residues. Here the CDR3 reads CASSPLVQPQHF. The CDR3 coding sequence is TGTGCCAGTAGTCCCCTTGTTCAGCCCCAGCATTTT. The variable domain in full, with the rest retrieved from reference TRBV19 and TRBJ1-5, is DGGITQSPKYLFRKEGQNVTLSCEQNLNHDAMYWYRQDPGQGLRLIYYSQIVNDFQKGDIAEGYSVSREKKESFPLTVTSAQKNPTAFYLCASSPLVQPQHFGDGTRLSIL.

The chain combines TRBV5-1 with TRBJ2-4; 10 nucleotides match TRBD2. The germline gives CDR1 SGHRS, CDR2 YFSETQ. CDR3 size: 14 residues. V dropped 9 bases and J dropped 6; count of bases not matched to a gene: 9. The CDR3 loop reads CATRPVAGGNIQYF. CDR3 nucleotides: TGCGCCACCCGACCCGTAGCGGGGGGAAACATTCAGTACTTC. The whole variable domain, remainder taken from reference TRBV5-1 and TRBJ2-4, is KAGVTQTPRYLIKTRGQQVTLSCSPISGHRSVSWYQQTPGQGLQFLFEYFSETQRNKGNFPGRFSGRQFSNSRSEMNVSTLELGDSALYLCATRPVAGGNIQYFGAGTRLSVL.

The CDR3 spells CASSDRGTKSPLHF. The CDR3 DNA reads as TGTGCCAGCAGTGACAGGGGAACCAAATCACCCCTCCACTTT. This rearrangement joins TRBV6-1 to TRBJ1-6; perhaps TRBD1 as D (6 bases). The CDR3 sequence is 14 residues long. V was pared by 3 bases and J by 10 bases, with 13 bases between. The V gene's germline CDR1 is MNHNS and CDR2 SASEGT.

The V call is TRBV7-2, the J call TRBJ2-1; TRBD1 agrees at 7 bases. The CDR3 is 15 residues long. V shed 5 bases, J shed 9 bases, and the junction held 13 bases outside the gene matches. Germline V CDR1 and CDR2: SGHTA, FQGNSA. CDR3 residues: CASSPREGGLTEQFF. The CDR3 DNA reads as TGTGCCAGCAGCCCCCGTGAAGGGGGCTTGACTGAGCAGTTCTTC.

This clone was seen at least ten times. The CDR3 spells CASSELGTGTSGYTF. CDR3 bases: TGTGCCAGCAGTGAACTAGGGACAGGGACAAGTGGCTACACCTTC. The chain combines TRBV6-1 with TRBJ1-2; TRBD1 matches 9 bases. Trimming at V came to 2 bases and at J to 7 bases, leaving 8 bases not matched to a gene. Germline assignment: CDR1 MNHNS and CDR2 SASEGT. CDR3 length: 15 amino acids.

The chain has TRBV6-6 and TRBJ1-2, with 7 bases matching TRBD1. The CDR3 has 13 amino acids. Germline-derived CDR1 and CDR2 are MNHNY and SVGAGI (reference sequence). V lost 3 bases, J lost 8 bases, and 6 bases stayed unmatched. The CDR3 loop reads CASSYNRGSGYTF. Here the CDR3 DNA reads TGTGCCAGCAGTTATAACAGGGGATCAGGCTACACCTTC.

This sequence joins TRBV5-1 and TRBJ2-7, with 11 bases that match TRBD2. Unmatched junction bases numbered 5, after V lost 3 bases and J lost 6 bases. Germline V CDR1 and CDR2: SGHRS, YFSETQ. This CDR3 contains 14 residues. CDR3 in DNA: TGCGCCAGCAGCTGGAATAGCGGGGGGGGCGAGCAGTACTTC. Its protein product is CASSWNSGGGEQYF.

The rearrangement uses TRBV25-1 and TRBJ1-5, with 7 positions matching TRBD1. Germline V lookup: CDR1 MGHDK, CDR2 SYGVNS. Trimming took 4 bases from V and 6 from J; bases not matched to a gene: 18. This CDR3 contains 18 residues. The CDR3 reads CASSGSGPGTDRGQPQHF. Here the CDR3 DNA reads TGTGCCAGCAGTGGTTCGGGCCCCGGGACAGATCGGGGTCAGCCCCAGCATTTT. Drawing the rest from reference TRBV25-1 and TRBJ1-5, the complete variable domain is EADIYQTPRYLVIGTGKKITLECSQTMGHDKMYWYQQDPGMELHLIHYSYGVNSTEKGDLSSESTVSRIRTEHFPLTLESARPSHTSQYLCASSGSGPGTDRGQPQHFGDGTRLSIL.

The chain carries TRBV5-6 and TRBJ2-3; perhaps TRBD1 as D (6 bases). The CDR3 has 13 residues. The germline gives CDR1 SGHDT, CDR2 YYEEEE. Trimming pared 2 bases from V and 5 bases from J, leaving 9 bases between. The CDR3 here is CASSLPGVDTQYF. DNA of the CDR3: TGTGCCAGCAGCTTACCAGGGGTAGATACGCAGTATTTT.

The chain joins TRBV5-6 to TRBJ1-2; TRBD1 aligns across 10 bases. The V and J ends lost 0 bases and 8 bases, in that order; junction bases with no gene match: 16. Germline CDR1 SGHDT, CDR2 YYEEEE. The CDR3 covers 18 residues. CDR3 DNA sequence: TGTGCCAGCAGCTTGGTGGGTACCGGGACAGGGGTTAGCGGAGGCTACACCTTC. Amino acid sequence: CASSLVGTGTGVSGGYTF.

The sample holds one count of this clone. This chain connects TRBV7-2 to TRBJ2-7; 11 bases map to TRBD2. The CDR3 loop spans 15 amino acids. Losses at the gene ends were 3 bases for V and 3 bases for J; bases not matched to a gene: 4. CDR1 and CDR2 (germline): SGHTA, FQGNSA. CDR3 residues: CASSFASGRFYEQYF. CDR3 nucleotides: TGTGCCAGCAGCTTCGCTAGCGGGAGGTTCTACGAGCAGTACTTC.

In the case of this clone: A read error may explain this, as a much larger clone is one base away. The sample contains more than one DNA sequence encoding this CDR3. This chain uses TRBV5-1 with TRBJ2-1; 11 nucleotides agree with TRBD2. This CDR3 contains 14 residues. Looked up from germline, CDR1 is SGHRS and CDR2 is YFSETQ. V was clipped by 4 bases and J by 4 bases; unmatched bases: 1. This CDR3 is CASSPSGGYNEQFF. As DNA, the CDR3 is TGCGCCAGCAGCCCTAGCGGGGGGTACAATGAGCAGTTCTTC.

The CDR3 DNA is TGTGCCAGCAGCCTTGGACAGGGTGGGGGGGCGAACACTGAAGCTTTCTTT. It encodes CASSLGQGGGANTEAFF. This chain links TRBV5-5 with TRBJ1-1; 8 nucleotides agree with TRBD1. Germline values: CDR1 SGHKS, CDR2 YYEKEE (reference sequence). The V and J ends lost 4 bases and 1 base, in that order; junction bases with no gene match: 12. This CDR3 contains 17 residues.

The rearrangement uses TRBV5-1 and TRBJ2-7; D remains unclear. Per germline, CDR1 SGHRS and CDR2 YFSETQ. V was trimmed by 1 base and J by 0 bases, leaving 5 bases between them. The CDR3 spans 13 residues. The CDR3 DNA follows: TGCGCCAGCAGCTTGTCTAGCTCCTACGAGCAGTACTTC. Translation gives CASSLSSSYEQYF.

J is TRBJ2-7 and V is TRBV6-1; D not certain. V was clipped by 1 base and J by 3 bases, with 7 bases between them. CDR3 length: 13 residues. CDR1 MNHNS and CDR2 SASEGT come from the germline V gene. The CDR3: CASSEDRNYEQYF. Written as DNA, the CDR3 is TGTGCCAGCAGTGAAGACAGAAACTACGAGCAGTACTTC.

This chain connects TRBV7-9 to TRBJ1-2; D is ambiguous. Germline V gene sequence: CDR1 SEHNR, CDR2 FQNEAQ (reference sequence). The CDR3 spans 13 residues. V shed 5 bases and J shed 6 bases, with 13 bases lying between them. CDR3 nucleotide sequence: TGTGCCAGCAGCCCATCCGACTTAAATGGCTACACCTTC. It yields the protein CASSPSDLNGYTF.

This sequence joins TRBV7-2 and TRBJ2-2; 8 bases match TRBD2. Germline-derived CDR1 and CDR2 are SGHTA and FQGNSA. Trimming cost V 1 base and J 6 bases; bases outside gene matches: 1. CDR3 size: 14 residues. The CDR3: CASSLVRGAGELFF. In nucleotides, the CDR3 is TGTGCCAGCAGCTTAGTGCGGGGGGCCGGGGAGCTGTTTTTT. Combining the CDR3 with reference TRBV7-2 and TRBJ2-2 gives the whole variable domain GAGVSQSPSNKVTEKGKDVELRCDPISGHTALYWYRQSLGQGLEFLIYFQGNSAPDKSGLPSDRFSAERTGGSVSTLTIQRTQQEDSAVYLCASSLVRGAGELFFGEGSRLTVL.

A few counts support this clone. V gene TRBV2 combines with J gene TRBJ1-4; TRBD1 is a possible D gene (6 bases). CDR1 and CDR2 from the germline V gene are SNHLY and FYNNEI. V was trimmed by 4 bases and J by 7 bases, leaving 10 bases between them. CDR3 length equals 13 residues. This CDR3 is CASSGGGREKLFF. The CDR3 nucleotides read TGTGCCAGCAGTGGAGGGGGACGTGAAAAACTGTTTTTT.

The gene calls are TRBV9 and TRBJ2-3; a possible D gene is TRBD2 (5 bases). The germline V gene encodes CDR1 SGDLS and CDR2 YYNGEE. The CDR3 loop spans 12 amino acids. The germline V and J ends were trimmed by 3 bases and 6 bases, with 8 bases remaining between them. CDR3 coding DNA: TGTGCCAGCAGCGACTGGGAGGATACGCAGTATTTT. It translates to CASSDWEDTQYF.

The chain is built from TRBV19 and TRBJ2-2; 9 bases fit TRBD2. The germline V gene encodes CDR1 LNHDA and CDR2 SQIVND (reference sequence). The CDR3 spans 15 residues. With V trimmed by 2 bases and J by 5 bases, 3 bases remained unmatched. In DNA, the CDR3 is TGTGCCAGTAGTATACTAGCGGGATTAACCGGGGAGCTGTTTTTT. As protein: CASSILAGLTGELFF.

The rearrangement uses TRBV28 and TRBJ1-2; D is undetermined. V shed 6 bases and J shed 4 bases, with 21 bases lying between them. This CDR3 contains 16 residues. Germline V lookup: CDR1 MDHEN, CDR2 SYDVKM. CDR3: CASRTGGGGSIYGYTF. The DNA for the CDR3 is TGTGCCAGCAGGACCGGAGGTGGAGGATCCATCTATGGCTACACCTTC.

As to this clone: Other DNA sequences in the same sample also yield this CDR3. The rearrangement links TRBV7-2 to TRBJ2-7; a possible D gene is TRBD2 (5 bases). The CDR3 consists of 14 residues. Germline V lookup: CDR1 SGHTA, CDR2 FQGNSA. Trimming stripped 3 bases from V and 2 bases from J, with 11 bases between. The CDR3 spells CASSLAGGPYEQYF. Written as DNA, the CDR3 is TGTGCCAGCAGCTTGGCCGGAGGTCCCTACGAGCAGTACTTC.

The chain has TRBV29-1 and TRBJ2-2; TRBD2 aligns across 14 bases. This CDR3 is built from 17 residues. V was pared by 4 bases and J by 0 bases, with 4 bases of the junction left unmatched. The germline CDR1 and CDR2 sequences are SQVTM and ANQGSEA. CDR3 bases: TGCAGCGTTGGGACTAGCGGGGGGAAGCCGAACACCGGGGAGCTGTTTTTT. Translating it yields CSVGTSGGKPNTGELFF.

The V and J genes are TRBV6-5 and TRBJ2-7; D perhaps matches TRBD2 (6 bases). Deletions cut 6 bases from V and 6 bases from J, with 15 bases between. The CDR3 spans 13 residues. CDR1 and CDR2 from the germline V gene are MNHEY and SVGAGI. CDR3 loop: CASRRLVRPEQYF. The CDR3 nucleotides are TGTGCCAGCAGACGACTAGTTAGGCCCGAGCAGTACTTC.